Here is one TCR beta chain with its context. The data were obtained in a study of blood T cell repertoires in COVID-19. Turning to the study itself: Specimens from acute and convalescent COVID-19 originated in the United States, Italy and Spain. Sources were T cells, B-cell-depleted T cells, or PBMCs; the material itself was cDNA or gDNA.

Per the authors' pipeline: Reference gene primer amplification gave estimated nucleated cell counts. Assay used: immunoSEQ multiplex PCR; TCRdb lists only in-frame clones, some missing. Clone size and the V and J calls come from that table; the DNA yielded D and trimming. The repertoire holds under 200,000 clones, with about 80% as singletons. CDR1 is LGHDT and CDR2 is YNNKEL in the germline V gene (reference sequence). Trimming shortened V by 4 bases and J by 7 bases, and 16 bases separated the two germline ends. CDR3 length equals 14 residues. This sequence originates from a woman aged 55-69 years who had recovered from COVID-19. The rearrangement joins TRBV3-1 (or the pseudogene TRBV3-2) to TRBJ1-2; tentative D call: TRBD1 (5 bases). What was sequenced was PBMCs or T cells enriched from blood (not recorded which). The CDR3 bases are TGTGCCAGCAGCCCCTCGGCAGGGATTGGTGGCTACACCTTC. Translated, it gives CASSPSAGIGGYTF.